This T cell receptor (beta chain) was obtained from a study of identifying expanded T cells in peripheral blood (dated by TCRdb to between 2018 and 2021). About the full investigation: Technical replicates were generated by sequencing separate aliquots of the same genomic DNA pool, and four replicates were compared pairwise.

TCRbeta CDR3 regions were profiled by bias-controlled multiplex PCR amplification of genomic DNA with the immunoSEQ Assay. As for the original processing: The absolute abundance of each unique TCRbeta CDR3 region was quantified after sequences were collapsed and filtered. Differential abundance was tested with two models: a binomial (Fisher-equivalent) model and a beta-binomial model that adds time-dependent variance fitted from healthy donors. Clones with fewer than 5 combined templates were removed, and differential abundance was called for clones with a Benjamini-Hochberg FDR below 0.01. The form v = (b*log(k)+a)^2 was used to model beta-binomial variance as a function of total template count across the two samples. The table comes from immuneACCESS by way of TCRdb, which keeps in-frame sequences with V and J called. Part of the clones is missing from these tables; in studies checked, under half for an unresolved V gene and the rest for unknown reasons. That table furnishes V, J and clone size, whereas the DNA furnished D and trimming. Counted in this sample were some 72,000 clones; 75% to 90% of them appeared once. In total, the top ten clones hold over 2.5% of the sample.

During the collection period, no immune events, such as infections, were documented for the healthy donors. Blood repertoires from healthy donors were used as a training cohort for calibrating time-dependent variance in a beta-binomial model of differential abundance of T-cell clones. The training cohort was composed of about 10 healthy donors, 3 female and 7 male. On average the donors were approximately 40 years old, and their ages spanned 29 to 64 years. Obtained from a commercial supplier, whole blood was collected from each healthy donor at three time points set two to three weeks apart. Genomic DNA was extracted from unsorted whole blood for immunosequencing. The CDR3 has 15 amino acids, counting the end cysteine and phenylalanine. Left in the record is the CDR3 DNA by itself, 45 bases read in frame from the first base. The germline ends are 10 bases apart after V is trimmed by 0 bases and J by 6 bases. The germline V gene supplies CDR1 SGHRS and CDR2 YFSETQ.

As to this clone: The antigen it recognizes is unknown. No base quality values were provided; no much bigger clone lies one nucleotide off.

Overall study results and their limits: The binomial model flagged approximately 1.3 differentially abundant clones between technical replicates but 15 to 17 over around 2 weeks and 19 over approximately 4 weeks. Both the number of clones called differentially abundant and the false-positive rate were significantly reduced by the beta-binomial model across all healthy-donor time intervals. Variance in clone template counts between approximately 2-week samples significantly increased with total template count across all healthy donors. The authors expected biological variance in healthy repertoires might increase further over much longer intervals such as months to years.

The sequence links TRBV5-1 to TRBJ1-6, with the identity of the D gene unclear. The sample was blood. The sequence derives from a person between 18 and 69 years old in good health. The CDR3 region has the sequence CASSLGRILNSPLHF. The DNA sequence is TGCGCCAGCAGCTTGGGACGGATTCTTAATTCACCCCTCCACTTT. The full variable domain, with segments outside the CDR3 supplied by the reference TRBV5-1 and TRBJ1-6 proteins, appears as KAGVTQTPRYLIKTRGQQVTLSCSPISGHRSVSWYQQTPGQGLQFLFEYFSETQRNKGNFPGRFSGRQFSNSRSEMNVSTLELGDSALYLCASSLGRILNSPLHFGNGTRLTVT.